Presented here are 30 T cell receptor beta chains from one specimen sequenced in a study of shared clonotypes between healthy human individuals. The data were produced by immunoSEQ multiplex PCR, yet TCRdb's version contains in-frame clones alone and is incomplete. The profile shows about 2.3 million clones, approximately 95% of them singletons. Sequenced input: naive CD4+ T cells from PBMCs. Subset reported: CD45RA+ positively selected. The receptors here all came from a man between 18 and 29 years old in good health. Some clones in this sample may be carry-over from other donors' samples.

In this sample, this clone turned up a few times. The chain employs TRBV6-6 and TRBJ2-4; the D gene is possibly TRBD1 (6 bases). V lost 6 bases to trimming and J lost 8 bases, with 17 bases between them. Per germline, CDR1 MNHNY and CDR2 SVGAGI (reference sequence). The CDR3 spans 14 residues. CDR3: CASRSTGGKDIQYF. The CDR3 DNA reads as TGTGCCAGCAGGTCGACAGGAGGAAAGGACATTCAGTACTTC.

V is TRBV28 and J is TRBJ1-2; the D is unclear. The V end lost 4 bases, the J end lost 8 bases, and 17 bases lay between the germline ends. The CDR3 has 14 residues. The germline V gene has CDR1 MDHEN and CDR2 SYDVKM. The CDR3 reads CASSSALPTQGYTF. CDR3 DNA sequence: TGTGCCAGCAGTTCCGCGCTTCCCACCCAAGGCTACACCTTC.

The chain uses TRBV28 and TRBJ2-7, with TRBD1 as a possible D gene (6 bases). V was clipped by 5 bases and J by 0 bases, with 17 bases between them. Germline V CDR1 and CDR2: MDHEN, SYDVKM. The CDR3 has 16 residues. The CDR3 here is CASSPRWTASSYEQYF. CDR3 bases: TGTGCCAGCAGTCCGCGTTGGACAGCTAGCTCCTACGAGCAGTACTTC.

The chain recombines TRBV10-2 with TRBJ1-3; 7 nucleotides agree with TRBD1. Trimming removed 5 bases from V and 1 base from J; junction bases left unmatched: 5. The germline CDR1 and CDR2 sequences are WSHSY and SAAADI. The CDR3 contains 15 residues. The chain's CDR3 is CASSSTGISGNTIYF. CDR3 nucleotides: TGCGCCAGCAGTTCGACAGGGATATCTGGAAACACCATATATTTT.

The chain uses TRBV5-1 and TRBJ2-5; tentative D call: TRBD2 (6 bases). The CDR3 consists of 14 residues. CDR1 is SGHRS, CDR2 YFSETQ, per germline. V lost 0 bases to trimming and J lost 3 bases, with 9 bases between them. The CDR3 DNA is TGCGCCAGCAGCTTGGTGTCTAGCGAAGAGACCCAGTACTTC. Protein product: CASSLVSSEETQYF.

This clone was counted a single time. CDR3 region: CASMGNTGELFF. For the CDR3, the DNA is TGTGCCAGCATGGGGAACACCGGGGAGCTGTTTTTT. The V gene is TRBV5-4, the J gene TRBJ2-2; the D is unclear. Trimming stripped 6 bases from V and 1 base from J, with 4 bases between. The germline V gene encodes CDR1 SGHNT and CDR2 YYREEE (reference sequence). The CDR3 is 12 amino acids.

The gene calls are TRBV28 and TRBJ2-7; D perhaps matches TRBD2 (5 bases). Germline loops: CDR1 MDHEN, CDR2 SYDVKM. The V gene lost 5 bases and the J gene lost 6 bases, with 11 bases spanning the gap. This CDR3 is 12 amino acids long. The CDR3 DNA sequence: TGTGCCAGCAGTCTAACGGGGATCGAGCAGTACTTC. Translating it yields CASSLTGIEQYF.

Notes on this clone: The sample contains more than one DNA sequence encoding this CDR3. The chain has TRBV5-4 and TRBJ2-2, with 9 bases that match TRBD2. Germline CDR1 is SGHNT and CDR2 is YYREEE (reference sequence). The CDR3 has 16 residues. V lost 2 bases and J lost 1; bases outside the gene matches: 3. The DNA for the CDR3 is TGTGCCAGCAGCTTAGGGACTAGCTTGAACACCGGGGAGCTGTTTTTT. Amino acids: CASSLGTSLNTGELFF.

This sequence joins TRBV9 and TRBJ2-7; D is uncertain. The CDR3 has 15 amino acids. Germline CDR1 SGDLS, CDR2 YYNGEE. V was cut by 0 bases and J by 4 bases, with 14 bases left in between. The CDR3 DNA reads TGTGCCAGCAGCGTAGCAGTGGGAAATAGTTACGAGCAGTACTTC. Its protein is CASSVAVGNSYEQYF.

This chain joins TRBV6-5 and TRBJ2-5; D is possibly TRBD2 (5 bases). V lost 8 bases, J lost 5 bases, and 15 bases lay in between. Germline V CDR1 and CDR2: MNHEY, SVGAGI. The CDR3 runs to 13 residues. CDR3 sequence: CASRRSPGETQYF. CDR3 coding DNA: TGTGCCAGCCGAAGATCTCCGGGGGAGACCCAGTACTTC.

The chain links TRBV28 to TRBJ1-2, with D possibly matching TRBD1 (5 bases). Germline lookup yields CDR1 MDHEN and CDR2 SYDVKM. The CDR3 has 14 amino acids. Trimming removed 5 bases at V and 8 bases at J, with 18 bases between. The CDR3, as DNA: TGTGCCAGCAGTGGCGGGACCGCGATTCGAGGCTACACCTTC. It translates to CASSGGTAIRGYTF.

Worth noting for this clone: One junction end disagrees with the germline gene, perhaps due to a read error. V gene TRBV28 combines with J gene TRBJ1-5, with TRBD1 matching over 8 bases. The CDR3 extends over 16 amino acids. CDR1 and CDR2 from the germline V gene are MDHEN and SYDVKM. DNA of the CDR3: TGTGCCAGCAGTTCCATTGGACAGGGAAGCACTCAGCCCCAGCATTTT. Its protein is CASSSIGQGSTQPQHF.

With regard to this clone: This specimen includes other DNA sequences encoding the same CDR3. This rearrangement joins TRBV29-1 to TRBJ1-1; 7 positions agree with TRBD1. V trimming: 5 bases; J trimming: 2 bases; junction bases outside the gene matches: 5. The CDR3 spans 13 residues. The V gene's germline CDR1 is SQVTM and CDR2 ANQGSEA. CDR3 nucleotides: TGCAGCGTTTCGGGACAGCTTAACACTGAAGCTTTCTTT. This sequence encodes CSVSGQLNTEAFF. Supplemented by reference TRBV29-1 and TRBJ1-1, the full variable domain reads SAVISQKPSRDICQRGTSLTIQCQVDSQVTMMFWYRQQPGQSLTLIATANQGSEATYESGFVIDKFPISRPNLTFSTLTVSNMSPEDSSIYLCSVSGQLNTEAFFGQGTRLTVV.

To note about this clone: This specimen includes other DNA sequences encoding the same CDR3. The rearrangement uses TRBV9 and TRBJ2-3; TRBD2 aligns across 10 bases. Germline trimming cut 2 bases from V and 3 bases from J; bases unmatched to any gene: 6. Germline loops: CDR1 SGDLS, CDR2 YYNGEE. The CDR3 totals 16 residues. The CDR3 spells CASSVLAGGGTDTQYF. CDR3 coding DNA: TGTGCCAGCAGCGTTTTAGCGGGAGGTGGGACAGATACGCAGTATTTT.

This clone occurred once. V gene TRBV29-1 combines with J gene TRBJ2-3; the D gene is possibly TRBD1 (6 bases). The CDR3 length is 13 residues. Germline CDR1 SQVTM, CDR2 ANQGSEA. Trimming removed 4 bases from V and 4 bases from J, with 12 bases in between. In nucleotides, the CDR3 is TGCAGCGTTGGCCCACAGGGAGCAGATACGCAGTATTTT. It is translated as CSVGPQGADTQYF.

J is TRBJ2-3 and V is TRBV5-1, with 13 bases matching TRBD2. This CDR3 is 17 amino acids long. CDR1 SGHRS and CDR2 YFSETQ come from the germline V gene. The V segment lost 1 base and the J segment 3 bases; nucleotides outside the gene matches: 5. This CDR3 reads CASSLSGLAGVTDTQYF. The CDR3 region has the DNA TGCGCCAGCAGCTTGAGTGGACTAGCGGGAGTTACAGATACGCAGTATTTT.

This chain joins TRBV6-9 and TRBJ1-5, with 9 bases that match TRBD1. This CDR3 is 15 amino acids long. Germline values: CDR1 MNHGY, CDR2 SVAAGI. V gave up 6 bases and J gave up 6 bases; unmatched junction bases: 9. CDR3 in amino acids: CASRKDRGSGQPQHF. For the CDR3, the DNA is TGTGCCAGCAGGAAGGACAGGGGAAGTGGTCAGCCCCAGCATTTT.

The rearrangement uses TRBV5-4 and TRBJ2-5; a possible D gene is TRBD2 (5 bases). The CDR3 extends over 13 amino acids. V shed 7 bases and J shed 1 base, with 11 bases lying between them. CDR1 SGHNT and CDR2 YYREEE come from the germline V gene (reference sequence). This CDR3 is CASRGHSQETQYF. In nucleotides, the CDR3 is TGTGCCAGCCGCGGGCACAGCCAAGAGACCCAGTACTTC.

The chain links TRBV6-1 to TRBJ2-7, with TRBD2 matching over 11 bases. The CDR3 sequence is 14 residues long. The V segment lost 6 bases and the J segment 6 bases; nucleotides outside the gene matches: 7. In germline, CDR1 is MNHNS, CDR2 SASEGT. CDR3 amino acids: CASRFTSGSGEQYF. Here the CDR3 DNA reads TGTGCCAGCAGATTTACTAGCGGGAGTGGCGAGCAGTACTTC.

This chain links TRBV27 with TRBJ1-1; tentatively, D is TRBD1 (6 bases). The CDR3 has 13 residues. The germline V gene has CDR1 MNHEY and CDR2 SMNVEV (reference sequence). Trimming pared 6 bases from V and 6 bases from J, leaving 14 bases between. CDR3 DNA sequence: TGTGCCAGCAGATATCAGGGGTGGGCTGAAGCTTTCTTT. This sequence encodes CASRYQGWAEAFF.

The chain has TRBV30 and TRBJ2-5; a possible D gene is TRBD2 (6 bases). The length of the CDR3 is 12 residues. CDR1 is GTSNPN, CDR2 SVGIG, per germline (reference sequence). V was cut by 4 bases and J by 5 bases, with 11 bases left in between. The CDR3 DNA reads TGTGCCTGGATCGGGAGCGGCGAGACCCAGTACTTC. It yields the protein CAWIGSGETQYF.

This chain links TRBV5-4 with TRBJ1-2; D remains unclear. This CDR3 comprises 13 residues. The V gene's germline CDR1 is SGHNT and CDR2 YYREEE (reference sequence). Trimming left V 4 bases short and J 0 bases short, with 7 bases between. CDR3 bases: TGTGCCAGCAGCATAGGACCTAACTATGGCTACACCTTC. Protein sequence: CASSIGPNYGYTF. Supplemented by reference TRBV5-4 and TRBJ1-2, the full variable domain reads ETGVTQSPTHLIKTRGQQVTLRCSSQSGHNTVSWYQQALGQGPQFIFQYYREEENGRGNFPPRFSGLQFPNYSSELNVNALELDDSALYLCASSIGPNYGYTFGSGTRLTVV.

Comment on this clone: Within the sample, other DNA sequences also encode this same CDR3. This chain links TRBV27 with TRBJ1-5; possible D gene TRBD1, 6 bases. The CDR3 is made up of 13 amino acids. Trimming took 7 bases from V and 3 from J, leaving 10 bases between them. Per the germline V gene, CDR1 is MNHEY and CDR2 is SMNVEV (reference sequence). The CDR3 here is CASKGGSNQPQHF. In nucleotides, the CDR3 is TGTGCCAGCAAGGGGGGGTCCAATCAGCCCCAGCATTTT.

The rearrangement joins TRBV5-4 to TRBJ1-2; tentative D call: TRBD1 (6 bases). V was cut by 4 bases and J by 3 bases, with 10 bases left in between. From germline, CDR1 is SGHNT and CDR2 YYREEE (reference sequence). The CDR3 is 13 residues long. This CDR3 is CASSRGGDYGYTF. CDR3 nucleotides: TGTGCCAGCAGCCGGGGGGGCGACTATGGCTACACCTTC.

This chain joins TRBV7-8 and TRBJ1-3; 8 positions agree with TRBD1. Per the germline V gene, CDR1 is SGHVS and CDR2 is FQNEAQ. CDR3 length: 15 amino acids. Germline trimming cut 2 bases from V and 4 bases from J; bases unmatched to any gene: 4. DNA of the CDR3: TGTGCCAGCAGCTTATGGACAGGGCCAGGAAACACCATATATTTT. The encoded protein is CASSLWTGPGNTIYF.

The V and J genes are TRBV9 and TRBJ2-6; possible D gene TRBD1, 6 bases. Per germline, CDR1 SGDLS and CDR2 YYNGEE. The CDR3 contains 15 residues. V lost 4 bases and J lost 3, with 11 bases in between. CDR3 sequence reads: CASSRGWSGANVLTF. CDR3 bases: TGTGCCAGCAGCAGGGGGTGGAGTGGGGCCAACGTCCTGACTTTC. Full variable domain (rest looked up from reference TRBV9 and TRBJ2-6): DSGVTQTPKHLITATGQRVTLRCSPRSGDLSVYWYQQSLDQGLQFLIQYYNGEERAKGNILERFSAQQFPDLHSELNLSSLELGDSALYFCASSRGWSGANVLTFGAGSRLTVL.

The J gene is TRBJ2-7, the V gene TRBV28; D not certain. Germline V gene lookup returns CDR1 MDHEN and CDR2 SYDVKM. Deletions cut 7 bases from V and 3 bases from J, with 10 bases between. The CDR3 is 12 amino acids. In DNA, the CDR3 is TGTGCCAGCAATCGTTACGGCTACGAGCAGTACTTC. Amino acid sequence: CASNRYGYEQYF. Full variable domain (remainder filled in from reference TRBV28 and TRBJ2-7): DVKVTQSSRYLVKRTGEKVFLECVQDMDHENMFWYRQDPGLGLRLIYFSYDVKMKEKGDIPEGYSVSREKKERFSLILESASTNQTSMYLCASNRYGYEQYFGPGTRLTVT.

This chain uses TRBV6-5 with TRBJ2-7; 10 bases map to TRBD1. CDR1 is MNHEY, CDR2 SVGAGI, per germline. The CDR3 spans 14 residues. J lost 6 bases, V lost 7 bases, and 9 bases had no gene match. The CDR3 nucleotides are TGTGCCAGCACCCCGACAGGGGGCGGCGGCGAGCAGTACTTC. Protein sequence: CASTPTGGGGEQYF.

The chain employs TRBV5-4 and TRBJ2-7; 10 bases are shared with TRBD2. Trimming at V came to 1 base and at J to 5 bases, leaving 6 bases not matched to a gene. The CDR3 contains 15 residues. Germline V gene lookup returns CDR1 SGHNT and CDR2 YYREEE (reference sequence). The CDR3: CASSLRLAGSDEQYF. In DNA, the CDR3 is TGTGCCAGCAGCTTGAGACTAGCGGGTAGCGACGAGCAGTACTTC.

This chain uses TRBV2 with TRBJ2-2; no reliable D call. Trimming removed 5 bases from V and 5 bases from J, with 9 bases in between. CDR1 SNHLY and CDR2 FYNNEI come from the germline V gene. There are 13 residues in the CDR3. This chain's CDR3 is CASSRPRTGELFF. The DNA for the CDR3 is TGTGCCAGCAGTCGACCCAGGACCGGGGAGCTGTTTTTT.